This TCR beta chain was sequenced during a study of T cells in Graves' hyperthyroidism and ophthalmopathy. Study results and caveats: Most clonotypes that expanded in the thyroid above 0.001 also showed up in blood.

Exclusion of a patient resulted from uncontrolled infection, other autoimmune disease, pregnancy or lactation. V lost 0 bases and J lost 4, with 10 bases in between. CDR3 length: 14 amino acids. Germline V gives CDR1 SGHDN, CDR2 FVKESK. Regions amplified from RNA transcripts were the TCR beta CDR3 regions. Carried out on the TCR CDR3, a first-round RT-PCR used the HTBI primer set. Via MiXCR, TCRdb re-called the multiplex PCR reads, giving one row per CDR3 protein. The table records 250,000 to 300,000 distinct CDR3 sequences, 10% to 15% of them present only once. This clonotype was observed a handful of times. Antigen: not known.

The sequencing sample was made of blood. The clonotype was recovered from a woman under 40 with Graves' hyperthyroidism that later progressed to Graves' ophthalmopathy. The chain has TRBV14 and TRBJ2-7; D uncertain. CDR3 protein: CASSQDWEGYEQYF. CDR3 DNA sequence: TGTGCCAGCAGCCAAGATTGGGAAGGGTACGAGCAGTACTTC.